This T cell receptor (beta chain) is from a study of T cell responses to AZD1222 COVID-19 vaccine. Study conclusions and caveats: Baseline antibody screening turned up just six seropositive AZD1222 recipients.

Trimming took off 1 base at V and 2 bases at J, with 12 bases between the two ends. The CDR3 is 15 amino acids. Germline loops: CDR1 SGHTA, CDR2 FQGNSA. In regard to this clone: Its target is not known.

The protocol was immunoSEQ multiplex PCR, while the TCRdb copy is restricted to in-frame clones and leaves out a portion. The sample shows 150,000 or so clones, approximately 95% of them seen only once. Here the sequenced sample was peripheral blood, taken on day 0 of MenACWY control vaccination. This TCR was sampled from an adult in good health. The chain uses TRBV7-2 and TRBJ2-7; unclear D gene. The CDR3 nucleotides read TGTGCCAGCAGCTTAGGATCGGGCGTAACCTACGAGCAGTACTTC. This codes for CASSLGSGVTYEQYF.